This is a list of T cell receptor beta chains from one sample in a study of blood T cell repertoires in COVID-19. Profiled with immunoSEQ multiplex PCR; TCRdb holds only in-frame clones, not every one. The data contain just over 250,000 clones, approximately 89% of them singletons. The sequenced sample consisted of peripheral blood. The receptors originated from a woman in her 70s with COVID-19, enrolled during active disease. Both conserved end residues are part of each CDR3. A D gene is named only where the DNA matches it firmly. Size is omitted from some rows. Given values are once, few, many or a class for expanded clones.

J	length	size	V	D	CDR3	DNA
TRBJ1-2	13	-	TRBV7-3	TRBD1	CASSPGQGEGYTF	TGTGCCAGCAGCCCGGGCCAGGGGGAAGGCTACACCTTC
TRBJ1-1	13	-	TRBV28	TRBD1	CASGGQGRTEAFF	TGTGCCAGCGGGGGACAGGGACGTACTGAAGCTTTCTTT
TRBJ1-1	14	-	TRBV19	-	CASSEVVESTEAFF	TGTGCCAGTAGTGAGGTCGTAGAATCCACTGAAGCTTTCTTT
TRBJ1-4	16	-	TRBV9	TRBD1	CASSVTPGGMVEKLFF	TGTGCCAGCAGCGTTACCCCAGGGGGCATGGTTGAAAAACTGTTTTTT
TRBJ1-1	13	once	TRBV19	-	CASSASENTEAFF	TGTGCCAGTAGTGCCAGCGAGAACACTGAAGCTTTCTTT
TRBJ2-7	14	-	TRBV28	TRBD2	CASSLSSGGGEQYF	TGTGCCAGCAGTTTATCATCGGGAGGGGGCGAGCAGTACTTC
TRBJ2-5	12	-	TRBV28	-	CASGEVMKTQYF	TGTGCCAGCGGGGAGGTGATGAAGACCCAGTACTTC
TRBJ1-2	14	-	TRBV6-6	-	CASSYLGVAYGYTF	TGTGCCAGCAGTTATTTAGGGGTAGCCTATGGCTACACCTTC
TRBJ1-1	15	-	TRBV9	-	CASSPGDVGNTEAFF	TGTGCCAGCAGCCCAGGGGACGTAGGGAACACTGAAGCTTTCTTT
TRBJ2-5	15	-	TRBV6-5	TRBD2	CASRAAGVRGETQYF	TGTGCCAGCAGGGCGGCGGGAGTTAGGGGAGAGACCCAGTACTTC
TRBJ1-6	12	-	TRBV27	-	CASRSPSSPLHF	TGTGCCAGCAGGTCCCCTTCTTCACCCCTCCACTTT
TRBJ1-4	14	-	TRBV28	-	CASSNDRSNEKLFF	TGTGCCAGCAGTAACGACAGATCTAATGAAAAACTGTTTTTT
TRBJ2-1	13	-	TRBV6-5	-	CASSSTVVREQFF	TGTGCCAGCAGTTCGACAGTGGTAAGAGAGCAGTTCTTC
TRBJ2-1	13	-	TRBV5-6	-	CASSLAGGLEQFF	TGTGCCAGCAGCTTGGCCGGGGGACTTGAGCAGTTCTTC
TRBJ2-3	15	-	TRBV2	-	CASKMYGSSTDTQYF	TGTGCCAGCAAAATGTACGGGAGTAGCACAGATACGCAGTATTTT
TRBJ2-5	11	-	TRBV20-1	-	CSRWLAETQYF	TGCAGTCGCTGGTTAGCGGAGACCCAGTACTTC
TRBJ1-5	15	-	TRBV27	-	CASSLGQGSNQPQHF	TGTGCCAGCAGTTTGGGACAAGGTAGCAATCAGCCCCAGCATTTT
TRBJ1-4	15	-	TRBV4-1	-	CASSPDGTKFQKLFF	TGCGCCAGCAGCCCAGACGGGACAAAGTTCCAAAAACTGTTTTTT
TRBJ2-2	14	-	TRBV9	TRBD2	CASSFTSGRRELFF	TGTGCCAGCAGCTTTACTAGCGGGAGAAGGGAGCTGTTTTTT
TRBJ1-1	16	once	TRBV9	-	CASSPRGGTRNTEAFF	TGTGCCAGCAGCCCGAGGGGGGGGACGAGGAACACTGAAGCTTTCTTT
TRBJ2-7	14	-	TRBV5-6	TRBD1	CASSPWDRRQEQYF	TGTGCCAGCAGCCCGTGGGACAGGCGGCAAGAGCAGTACTTC
TRBJ2-1	14	-	TRBV27	-	CASSFGATYNEQFF	TGTGCCAGCAGTTTTGGGGCTACCTACAATGAGCAGTTCTTC